This TCR gamma chain comes out of a study of Vδ1+ human thymocytes. Study outcomes and limitations: Highly polyclonal TRG and TRD repertoires with Gaussian CDR3 length distributions appeared in thymus.

Extracted RNA was reverse transcribed into cDNA. The CDR3 regions were amplified by multiplex PCR from V-gene primers to a constant-region primer. TCRdb reanalysed the multiplex PCR reads via CATT. The sample lists tens of thousands of gamma-chain clones, around 20% seen once, with about 1.8% in the top ten. Alphabeta T cells were depleted, then CD3+ Vdelta1+ Vdelta2- thymocytes were FACS-sorted. The CDR3 loop spans 15 amino acids. The V and J ends lost 5 bases and 2 bases, in that order; junction bases with no gene match: 8. Germline loops: CDR1 EGSNGY, CDR2 YDSYNSKV. In the case of this clone: Its antigen is currently unknown.

The clonotype was recovered from a girl younger than two who had congenital heart surgery. This rearrangement joins TRGV2 to TRGJP2. Sequencing used Vdelta1+ gamma-delta thymocytes from the thymus. As to subset: FACS-sorted CD3+ TCRalphabeta- TCRVdelta1+ TCRVdelta2- thymocytes. Here the CDR3 DNA reads TGTGCCACCTGGGTACACCCCAGTAGTGATTGGATCAAGACGTTT. Translation gives CATWVHPSSDWIKTF.